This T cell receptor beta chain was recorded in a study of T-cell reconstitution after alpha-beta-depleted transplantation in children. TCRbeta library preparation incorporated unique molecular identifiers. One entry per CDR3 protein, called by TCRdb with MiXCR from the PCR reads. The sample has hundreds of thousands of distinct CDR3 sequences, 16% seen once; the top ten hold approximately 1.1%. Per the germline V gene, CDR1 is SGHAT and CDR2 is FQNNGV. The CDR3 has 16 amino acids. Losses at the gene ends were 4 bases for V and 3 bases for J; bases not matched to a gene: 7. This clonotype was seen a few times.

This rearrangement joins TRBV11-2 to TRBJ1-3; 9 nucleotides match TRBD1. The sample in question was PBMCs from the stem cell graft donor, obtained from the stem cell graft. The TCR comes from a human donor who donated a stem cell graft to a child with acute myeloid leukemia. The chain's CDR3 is CASSSYRGQDGNTIYF. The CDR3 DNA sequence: TGTGCCAGCAGCTCCTACAGGGGGCAAGATGGAAACACCATATATTTT.